This TCR beta chain was sequenced for a study of blood T cell repertoires in COVID-19. Across the whole study: Specimens from acute and convalescent COVID-19 originated in the United States, Italy and Spain. The cDNA or gDNA used as material had been derived from T cells, B-cell-depleted T cells, or PBMCs.

Enrolment of Seattle patients took place during active infection, and they were followed longitudinally. Germline CDR1 reads MRHNA; CDR2 reads SNTAGT. The junction had 1 base not matched to a gene; V was cut back by 6 bases and J by 7 bases. This CDR3 has 11 amino acids. Original analysis: From reference gene primer amplification, estimates of nucleated cell counts were derived. Produced via immunoSEQ multiplex PCR; TCRdb's table is partial and in-frame only. The DNA was the basis for D and trimming; V, J and clone size are from that table. The sample consists of a few hundred thousand clones, 80% to 90% of them appearing once.

This TCR came from a woman in her thirties with COVID-19, enrolled during active disease. This chain links TRBV6-4 with TRBJ1-1, with TRBD1 matching 8 bases. The sample taken for sequencing was peripheral blood. The CDR3 reads CASRQGVEAFF. The CDR3 DNA reads as TGTGCCAGCAGACAGGGGGTTGAAGCTTTCTTT.